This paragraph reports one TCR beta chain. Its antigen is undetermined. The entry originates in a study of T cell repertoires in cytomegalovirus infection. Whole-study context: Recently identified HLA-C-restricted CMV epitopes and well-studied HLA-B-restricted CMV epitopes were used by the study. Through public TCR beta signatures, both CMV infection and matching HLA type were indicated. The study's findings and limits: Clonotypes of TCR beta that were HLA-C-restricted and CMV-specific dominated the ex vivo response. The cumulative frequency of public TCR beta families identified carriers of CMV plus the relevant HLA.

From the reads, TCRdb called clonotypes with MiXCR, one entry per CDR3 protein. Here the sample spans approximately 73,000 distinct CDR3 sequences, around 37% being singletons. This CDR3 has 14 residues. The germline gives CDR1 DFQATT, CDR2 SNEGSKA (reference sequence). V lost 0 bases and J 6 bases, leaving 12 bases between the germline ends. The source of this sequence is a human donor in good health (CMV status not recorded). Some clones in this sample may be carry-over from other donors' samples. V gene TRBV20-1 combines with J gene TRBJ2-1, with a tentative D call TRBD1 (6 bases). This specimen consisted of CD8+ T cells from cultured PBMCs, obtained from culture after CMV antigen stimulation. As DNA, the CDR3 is TGCAGTGCTAGAGATAACAGGGTTGCCAATGAGCAGTTCTTC. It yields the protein CSARDNRVANEQFF.